Shown below are 29 T cell receptor beta chains from a single sample sequenced in a study of T cell repertoires in cytomegalovirus infection. Using its own MiXCR run on the reads, TCRdb lists one record per CDR3 protein. In the table there are approximately 240,000 distinct CDR3 sequences, roughly 12% of which are singletons. The specimen sequenced was PBMCs. The receptors shown here come from a human donor in good health (CMV status not recorded). Some clones in this sample may be carry-over from other donors' samples.

This clonotype has at least ten counts. This rearrangement joins TRBV7-9 to TRBJ1-1, with 8 bases fitting TRBD1. The CDR3 consists of 15 residues. Trimming took 4 bases from V and 4 from J; bases not matched to a gene: 8. Per the germline V gene, CDR1 is SEHNR and CDR2 is FQNEAQ (reference sequence). The DNA of the CDR3 is TGTGCCAGCAGCTCACCCCTCGGACAGGGCACTGAAGCTTTCTTT. It is translated as CASSSPLGQGTEAFF.

This clonotype was counted many times. The chain is built from TRBV7-9 and TRBJ1-2; 7 bases align to TRBD1. Unmatched junction bases numbered 4, after V lost 5 bases and J lost 1 base. There are 14 residues in the CDR3. Germline CDR1 and CDR2: SEHNR and FQNEAQ (reference sequence). The CDR3 loop is CASSPGQLNYGYTF. The CDR3 coding sequence is TGTGCCAGCAGCCCGGGACAGCTTAACTATGGCTACACCTTC. The full variable domain, with the rest looked up from reference TRBV7-9 and TRBJ1-2, is DTGVSQNPRHKITKRGQNVTFRCDPISEHNRLYWYRQTLGQGPEFLTYFQNEAQLEKSRLLSDRFSAERPKGSFSTLEIQRTEQGDSAMYLCASSPGQLNYGYTFGSGTRLTVV.

The chain links TRBV6-2 or TRBV6-3 to TRBJ2-2, with TRBD2 matching 10 bases. Germline V gene sequence: CDR1 MNHEY, CDR2 SVGEGT. J gave up 2 bases and V 4 bases, and 10 bases lay outside the gene matches. This CDR3 contains 18 residues. This CDR3 is CASSSIPGLAANTGELFF. CDR3 sequence (DNA): TGTGCCAGCAGTTCGATTCCCGGACTAGCGGCTAACACCGGGGAGCTGTTTTTT.

This clonotype has only a few counts. This chain connects TRBV12-5 to TRBJ2-1; no definite D call. The CDR3 runs to 11 residues. Germline loops: CDR1 LGHNT, CDR2 FRNRAP. V was cut by 6 bases and J by 9 bases, with 9 bases left in between. The CDR3 sequence: CASGPLAEQFF. CDR3 bases: TGTGCTAGTGGGCCGTTGGCTGAGCAGTTCTTC.

The chain links TRBV2 to TRBJ1-1; D may be TRBD1 (6 bases). CDR1 and CDR2 from the germline V gene are SNHLY and FYNNEI. The CDR3 covers 13 residues. V lost 9 bases and J 4 bases, leaving 15 bases between the germline ends. CDR3 nucleotides: TGTGCCAGGCATGGGGGCGGGAGCACTGAAGCTTTCTTT. Translated, it gives CARHGGGSTEAFF.

In its sample, this clonotype was seen a few times. The rearrangement uses TRBV29-1 and TRBJ1-1; D may be TRBD1 (5 bases). This CDR3 region has 12 residues. The V and J ends lost 4 bases and 1 base respectively, with 7 bases between them. Germline V gene sequence: CDR1 SQVTM, CDR2 ANQGSEA. Here the CDR3 DNA reads TGCAGCGTTGGTGGACAGAACACTGAAGCTTTCTTT. This translates into CSVGGQNTEAFF.

The V gene is TRBV6-6, the J gene TRBJ1-5; D possibly corresponds to TRBD1 (5 bases). CDR1 MNHNY and CDR2 SVGAGI come from the germline V gene (reference sequence). V lost 2 bases, J lost 5 bases, and 13 bases lay in between. The CDR3 runs 15 residues. The CDR3 loop reads CASSYAQGPYQPQHF. The CDR3 region has the DNA TGTGCCAGCAGTTACGCCCAGGGTCCATATCAGCCCCAGCATTTT.

The table lists this clonotype with many counts. This chain connects TRBV12-3 or TRBV12-4 to TRBJ2-1, with 10 bases aligning to TRBD2. This CDR3 is built from 15 residues. Germline trimming cut 6 bases from V and 1 base from J; bases unmatched to any gene: 3. CDR3 amino acids: CASRPLAGSYNEQFF. The DNA for the CDR3 is TGTGCCAGCAGACCACTAGCGGGGTCCTACAATGAGCAGTTCTTC.

The chain uses TRBV28 and TRBJ1-5; D unresolved. Germline CDR1 is MDHEN and CDR2 is SYDVKM. There are 17 residues in the CDR3. Deletions cut 7 bases from V and 2 bases from J, with 21 bases between. As DNA, the CDR3 is TGTGCCAGCACCCATCCTGCAGGAATGGACCGCAATCAGCCCCAGCATTTT. Translated: CASTHPAGMDRNQPQHF.

Ten or more counts support this clonotype. DNA of the CDR3: TGTGCCAGCAGCCCCGGACCTGTCTATGGCTACACCTTC. Its translation: CASSPGPVYGYTF. The chain has TRBV7-3 and TRBJ1-2; D is ambiguous. CDR3 length: 13 residues. Between the trimmed V and J ends, which lost 5 bases and 4 bases, there was a span of 11 bases. Germline V gives CDR1 SGHTA, CDR2 FQGTGA.

This clonotype was detected ten times or more. J is TRBJ2-6 and V is TRBV7-2; D is perhaps TRBD2 (6 bases). Germline CDR1 SGHTA, CDR2 FQGNSA. V lost 1 base and J lost 0, with 7 bases in between. This CDR3 comprises 16 residues. CDR3 sequence: CASSLVADSGANVLTF. The CDR3 region has the DNA TGTGCCAGCAGCTTAGTAGCGGACTCTGGGGCCAACGTCCTGACTTTC.

This clonotype came up a few times. The V and J genes are TRBV12-3 or TRBV12-4 and TRBJ2-7; no clear D gene. This CDR3 region has 13 residues. V lost 4 bases to trimming and J lost 6 bases, with 13 bases between them. The CDR3 sequence: CASSYQPRSEQYF. The CDR3 nucleotides are TGTGCCAGCAGTTATCAGCCGCGGAGCGAGCAGTACTTC.

This sequence joins TRBV7-2 and TRBJ2-5, with D tentatively TRBD1 (7 bases). The CDR3 covers 17 residues. Germline V CDR1 and CDR2: SGHTA, FQGNSA. The ends were cut back, 0 bases at V and 5 bases at J, with 19 bases in the middle. The CDR3: CASSLAVSRDSGETQYF. DNA for the CDR3: TGTGCCAGCAGCTTAGCGGTGTCGAGGGACAGCGGGGAGACCCAGTACTTC.

This clonotype was counted only a few times. The chain joins TRBV2 to TRBJ2-4, with 10 nucleotides matching TRBD2. Germline V gene data show CDR1 as SNHLY and CDR2 as FYNNEI. Trimming took 7 bases from V and 3 from J; bases not matched to a gene: 9. This CDR3 has 16 amino acids. The CDR3 loop reads CASKEREGGGKNIQYF. The CDR3 nucleotides read TGTGCCAGCAAGGAGCGGGAGGGGGGGGGCAAAAACATTCAGTACTTC.

V usage is TRBV19 and J usage is TRBJ2-3; 8 positions match TRBD1. CDR1 and CDR2 (germline): LNHDA, SQIVND (reference sequence). Trimming cost V 5 bases and J 4 bases; bases outside gene matches: 8. CDR3 size: 15 residues. CDR3 loop: CASSYPGGAADTQYF. CDR3 in DNA: TGTGCCAGTAGTTATCCAGGGGGCGCCGCAGATACGCAGTATTTT.

At least ten counts were recorded for this clonotype. The chain employs TRBV7-2 and TRBJ2-3, with D perhaps matching TRBD1 or TRBD2 (5 bases each). The germline gives CDR1 SGHTA, CDR2 FQGNSA. Trimming removed 4 bases at V and 2 bases at J, with 13 bases between. CDR3 length: 15 amino acids. DNA of the CDR3: TGTGCCAGCAGCTCGAGGGGCTCTTACACAGATACGCAGTATTTT. Protein product: CASSSRGSYTDTQYF.

The chain uses TRBV7-9 and TRBJ2-7; D may be TRBD1 or TRBD2 (6 bases each). Trimming took 5 bases from V and 6 from J, leaving 20 bases between them. The germline CDR1 and CDR2 sequences are SEHNR and FQNEAQ (reference sequence). CDR3 length: 15 amino acids. Here the CDR3 reads CASSLGRGPWGEQYF. Written as DNA, the CDR3 is TGTGCCAGCAGCCTAGGCCGGGGGCCTTGGGGCGAGCAGTACTTC.

This clonotype was recorded many times. V usage is TRBV28 and J usage is TRBJ2-2; perhaps TRBD1 as D (6 bases). CDR1 and CDR2 (germline): MDHEN, SYDVKM. Between the trimmed V and J ends, which lost 5 bases and 5 bases, there was a span of 12 bases. The CDR3 spans 14 residues. The CDR3 spells CASSPRTVTGELFF. The CDR3 bases are TGTGCCAGCAGTCCGAGGACAGTAACCGGGGAGCTGTTTTTT.

This clonotype was counted a few times. The chain has TRBV29-1 and TRBJ1-3; D uncertain. This CDR3 has 11 amino acids. Per germline, CDR1 SQVTM and CDR2 ANQGSEA. V lost 2 bases and J lost 3, with 2 bases in between. The CDR3 here is CSVESGNTIYF. The CDR3 DNA sequence: TGCAGCGTTGAAAGTGGAAACACCATATATTTT.

The CDR3 DNA sequence: TGTGCCAGCCTCTCCGACTCAAATGAGCAGTTCTTC. It is translated as CASLSDSNEQFF. The rearrangement uses TRBV6-2 or TRBV6-3 and TRBJ2-1; D uncertain. V was clipped by 8 bases and J by 7 bases, with 12 bases between them. CDR1 is MNHEY and CDR2 is SVGEGT in the germline V gene. This CDR3 contains 12 residues.

The rearrangement joins TRBV6-1 to TRBJ2-7; maybe TRBD2 (6 bases). The germline V and J ends were trimmed by 4 bases and 2 bases, with 12 bases remaining between them. Per germline, CDR1 MNHNS and CDR2 SASEGT. The CDR3 is 14 amino acids. The DNA for the CDR3 is TGTGCCAGCAGTGCCCTTAGCGGAACCTACGAGCAGTACTTC. Protein product: CASSALSGTYEQYF.

This clonotype was counted ten times or more. The chain couples TRBV11-3 to TRBJ2-2, with D possibly matching TRBD1 (5 bases). Germline CDR1 is SGHNT and CDR2 is YENEEA. V was shortened by 4 bases and J by 5 bases, with 11 bases between the two germline ends. CDR3 length: 14 residues. The CDR3 loop reads CASSSRQLTGELFF. CDR3 DNA: TGTGCCAGCAGCTCTCGACAGCTTACCGGGGAGCTGTTTTTT.

This clonotype was recorded at least ten times. CDR3 in DNA: TGTGCCAGCAGTTTTCAGACTCCCGGCGATACGCAGTATTTT. As protein: CASSFQTPGDTQYF. This sequence joins TRBV12-3 or TRBV12-4 and TRBJ2-3; D is ambiguous. Trimming left V 3 bases short and J 6 bases short, with 13 bases between. CDR3 length equals 14 residues.

A few counts support this clonotype. The CDR3 coding sequence is TGTGCCAGCTCACCACGCAGTAGCGGGACCGGGAGAAGTGAGCAGTACTTC. Translated: CASSPRSSGTGRSEQYF. The chain recombines TRBV18 with TRBJ2-7; 8 bases are shared with TRBD2. J was trimmed by 7 bases and V by 1 base; bases with no gene match: 15. Germline values: CDR1 KGHSH, CDR2 LQKENI. The CDR3 totals 17 residues.

Many counts were recorded for this clonotype. This chain links TRBV7-2 with TRBJ2-6; 7 nucleotides align to TRBD1. The CDR3 extends over 16 amino acids. J lost 2 bases, V lost 5 bases, and 6 bases had no gene match. CDR1 and CDR2 from the germline V gene are SGHTA and FQGNSA. CDR3 sequence reads: CASSPRGTAGANVLTF. As DNA, the CDR3 is TGTGCCAGCAGCCCGAGAGGGACAGCTGGGGCCAACGTCCTGACTTTC. The full variable domain, its missing parts supplied by reference TRBV7-2 and TRBJ2-6, is GAGVSQSPSNKVTEKGKDVELRCDPISGHTALYWYRQSLGQGLEFLIYFQGNSAPDKSGLPSDRFSAERTGGSVSTLTIQRTQQEDSAVYLCASSPRGTAGANVLTFGAGSRLTVL.

This clonotype was seen at least ten times. The chain employs TRBV7-2 and TRBJ1-5; unclear D gene. V was cut by 2 bases and J by 0 bases, with 14 bases left in between. The CDR3 sequence is 17 residues long. The V gene's germline CDR1 is SGHTA and CDR2 FQGNSA. CDR3 sequence: CASSLSAEAYSNQPQHF. CDR3 bases: TGTGCCAGCAGCTTATCGGCAGAAGCTTATAGCAATCAGCCCCAGCATTTT.

This chain joins TRBV7-9 and TRBJ2-7; no firm D call. The germline gives CDR1 SEHNR, CDR2 FQNEAQ (reference sequence). Trimming stripped 8 bases from V and 0 bases from J, with 20 bases between. CDR3 length: 16 amino acids. CDR3 nucleotides: TGTGCCAGCGTCCCCCACCGGACCAACAGCTCCTACGAGCAGTACTTC. Amino acids: CASVPHRTNSSYEQYF.

The chain combines TRBV19 with TRBJ1-5; D is perhaps TRBD1 (5 bases). The germline CDR1 and CDR2 sequences are LNHDA and SQIVND (reference sequence). The CDR3 length is 14 residues. Trimming removed 4 bases from V and 4 bases from J, with 11 bases in between. The CDR3 sequence is CASSTRQPNQPQHF. The CDR3 DNA reads as TGTGCCAGTAGTACCCGACAGCCGAATCAGCCCCAGCATTTT. The full variable domain, rest sourced from reference TRBV19 and TRBJ1-5, is DGGITQSPKYLFRKEGQNVTLSCEQNLNHDAMYWYRQDPGQGLRLIYYSQIVNDFQKGDIAEGYSVSREKKESFPLTVTSAQKNPTAFYLCASSTRQPNQPQHFGDGTRLSIL.

V gene TRBV20-1 combines with J gene TRBJ2-1; TRBD2 agrees at 10 bases. The germline V gene has CDR1 DFQATT and CDR2 SNEGSKA (reference sequence). J lost 9 bases, V lost 2 bases, and 7 bases had no gene match. CDR3 length: 14 residues. The CDR3 bases are TGCAGTGCTAGAAAGGCTAGCGGGAGTGGTGAGCAGTTCTTC. Amino acid sequence: CSARKASGSGEQFF.